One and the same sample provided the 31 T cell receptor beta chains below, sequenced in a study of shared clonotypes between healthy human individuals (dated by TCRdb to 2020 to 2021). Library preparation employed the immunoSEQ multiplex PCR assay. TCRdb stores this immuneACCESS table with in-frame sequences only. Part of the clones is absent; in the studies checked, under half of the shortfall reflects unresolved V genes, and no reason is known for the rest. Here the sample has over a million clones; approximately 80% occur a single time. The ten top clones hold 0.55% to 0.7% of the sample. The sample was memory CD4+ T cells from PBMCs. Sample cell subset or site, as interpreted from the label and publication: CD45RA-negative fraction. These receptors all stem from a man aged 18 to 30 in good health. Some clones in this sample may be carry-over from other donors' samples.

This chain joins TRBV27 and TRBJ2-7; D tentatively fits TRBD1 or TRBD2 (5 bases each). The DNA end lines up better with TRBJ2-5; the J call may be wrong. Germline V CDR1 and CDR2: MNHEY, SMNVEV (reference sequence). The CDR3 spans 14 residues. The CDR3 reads CASSLPGPQETQYF. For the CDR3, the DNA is TGTGCCAGCAGTTTACCGGGACCTCAAGAGACCCAGTACTTC.

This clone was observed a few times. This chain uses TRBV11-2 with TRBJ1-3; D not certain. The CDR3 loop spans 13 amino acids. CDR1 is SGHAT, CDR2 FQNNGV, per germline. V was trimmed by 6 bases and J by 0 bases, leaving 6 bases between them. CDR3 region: CASRPPSGNTIYF. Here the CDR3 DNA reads TGTGCCAGCAGACCCCCCTCTGGAAACACCATATATTTT.

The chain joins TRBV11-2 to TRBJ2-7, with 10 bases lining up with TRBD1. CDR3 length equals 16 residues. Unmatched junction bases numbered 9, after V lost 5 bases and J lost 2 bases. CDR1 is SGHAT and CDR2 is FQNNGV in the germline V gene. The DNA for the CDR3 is TGTGCCAGCAGCCCCCGGACAGGGGGGAGAACCTACGAGCAGTACTTC. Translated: CASSPRTGGRTYEQYF.

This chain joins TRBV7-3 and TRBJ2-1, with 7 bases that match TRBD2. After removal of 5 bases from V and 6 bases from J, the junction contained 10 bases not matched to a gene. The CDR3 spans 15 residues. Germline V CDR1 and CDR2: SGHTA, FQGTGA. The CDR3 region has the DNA TGTGCCAGCAGCCTCATGGGGGGGGTTCCCAATGAGCAGTTCTTC. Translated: CASSLMGGVPNEQFF.

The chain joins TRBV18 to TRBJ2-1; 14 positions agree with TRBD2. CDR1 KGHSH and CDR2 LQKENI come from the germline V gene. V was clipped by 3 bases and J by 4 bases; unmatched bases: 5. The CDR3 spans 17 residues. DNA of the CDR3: TGTGCCAGCTCACCGGGACTAGCGGGAGCATTGTACAATGAGCAGTTCTTC. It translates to CASSPGLAGALYNEQFF.

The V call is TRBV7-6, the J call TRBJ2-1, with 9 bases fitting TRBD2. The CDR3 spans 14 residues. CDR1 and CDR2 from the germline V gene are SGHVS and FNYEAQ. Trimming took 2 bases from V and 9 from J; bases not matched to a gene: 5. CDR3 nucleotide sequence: TGTGCCAGCAGCTTAACTAGCGGGCGCAGTGAGCAGTTCTTC. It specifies CASSLTSGRSEQFF.

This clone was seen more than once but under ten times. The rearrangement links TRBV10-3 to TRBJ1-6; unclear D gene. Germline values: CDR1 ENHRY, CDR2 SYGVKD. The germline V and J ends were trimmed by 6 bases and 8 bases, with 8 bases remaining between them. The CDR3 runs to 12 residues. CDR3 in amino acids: CAIRDGDSPLHF. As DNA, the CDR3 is TGTGCCATCAGGGATGGGGATTCACCCCTCCACTTT.

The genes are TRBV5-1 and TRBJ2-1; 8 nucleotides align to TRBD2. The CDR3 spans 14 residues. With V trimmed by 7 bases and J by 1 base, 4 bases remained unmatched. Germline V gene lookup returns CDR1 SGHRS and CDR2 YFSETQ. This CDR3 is CASYRGGSYNEQFF. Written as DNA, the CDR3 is TGCGCCAGCTACCGCGGGGGGTCCTACAATGAGCAGTTCTTC.

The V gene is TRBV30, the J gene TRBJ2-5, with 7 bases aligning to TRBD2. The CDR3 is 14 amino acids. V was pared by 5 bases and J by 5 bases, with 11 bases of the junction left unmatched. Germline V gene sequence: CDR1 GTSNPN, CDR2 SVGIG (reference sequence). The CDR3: CAWGFGGSRETQYF. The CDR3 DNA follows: TGTGCCTGGGGCTTTGGCGGGAGTCGGGAGACCCAGTACTTC. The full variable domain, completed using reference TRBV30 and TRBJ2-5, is SQTIHQWPATLVQPVGSPLSLECTVEGTSNPNLYWYRQAAGRGLQLLFYSVGIGQISSEVPQNLSASRPQDRQFILSSKKLLLSDSGFYLCAWGFGGSRETQYFGPGTRLLVL.

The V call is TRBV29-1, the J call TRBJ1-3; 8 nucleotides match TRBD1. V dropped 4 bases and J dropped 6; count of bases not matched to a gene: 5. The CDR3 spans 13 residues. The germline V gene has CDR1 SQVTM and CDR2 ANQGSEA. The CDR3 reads CSVAYRGLNTIYF. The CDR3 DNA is TGCAGCGTTGCATACAGGGGGTTAAACACCATATATTTT.

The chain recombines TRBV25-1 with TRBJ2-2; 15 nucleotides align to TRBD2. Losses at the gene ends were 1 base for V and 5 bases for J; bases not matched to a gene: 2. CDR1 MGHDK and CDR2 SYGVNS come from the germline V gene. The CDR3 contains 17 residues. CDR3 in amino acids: CASSEWTSGRGTGELFF. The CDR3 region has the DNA TGTGCCAGCAGTGAATGGACTAGCGGGAGGGGGACCGGGGAGCTGTTTTTT.

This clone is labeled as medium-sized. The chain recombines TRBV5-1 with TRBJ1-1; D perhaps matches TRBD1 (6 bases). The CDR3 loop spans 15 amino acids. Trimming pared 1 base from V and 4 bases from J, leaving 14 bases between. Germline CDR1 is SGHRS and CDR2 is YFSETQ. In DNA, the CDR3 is TGCGCCAGCAGCTTGTCTGGGACATACGTCACTGAAGCTTTCTTT. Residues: CASSLSGTYVTEAFF.

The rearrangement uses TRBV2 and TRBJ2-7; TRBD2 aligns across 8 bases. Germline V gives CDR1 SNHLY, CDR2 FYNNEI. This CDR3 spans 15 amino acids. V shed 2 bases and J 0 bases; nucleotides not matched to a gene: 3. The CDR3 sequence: CASSETSGGSYEQYF. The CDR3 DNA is TGTGCCAGCAGTGAAACTAGCGGAGGCTCCTACGAGCAGTACTTC.

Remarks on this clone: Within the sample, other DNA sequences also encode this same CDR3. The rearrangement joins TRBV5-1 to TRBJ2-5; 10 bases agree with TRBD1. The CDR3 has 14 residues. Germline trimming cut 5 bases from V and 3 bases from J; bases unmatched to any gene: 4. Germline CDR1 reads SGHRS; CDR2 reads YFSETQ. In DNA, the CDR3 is TGCGCCAGCAGTTCCGGGACAGGGGAAGAGACCCAGTACTTC. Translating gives CASSSGTGEETQYF.

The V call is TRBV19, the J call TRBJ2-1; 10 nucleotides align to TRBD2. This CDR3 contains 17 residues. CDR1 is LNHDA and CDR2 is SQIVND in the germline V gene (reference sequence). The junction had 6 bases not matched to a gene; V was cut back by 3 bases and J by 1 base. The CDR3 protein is CASSIRSSGGSYNEQFF. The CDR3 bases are TGTGCCAGTAGTATTCGGTCTAGCGGGGGTTCCTACAATGAGCAGTTCTTC.

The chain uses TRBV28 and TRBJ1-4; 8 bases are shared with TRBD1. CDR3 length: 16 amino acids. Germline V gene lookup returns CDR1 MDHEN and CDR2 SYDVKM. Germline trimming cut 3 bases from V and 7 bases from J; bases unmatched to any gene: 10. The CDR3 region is CASSFIPGTGSEKLFF. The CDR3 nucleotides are TGTGCCAGCAGTTTTATCCCCGGGACAGGTAGTGAAAAACTGTTTTTT.

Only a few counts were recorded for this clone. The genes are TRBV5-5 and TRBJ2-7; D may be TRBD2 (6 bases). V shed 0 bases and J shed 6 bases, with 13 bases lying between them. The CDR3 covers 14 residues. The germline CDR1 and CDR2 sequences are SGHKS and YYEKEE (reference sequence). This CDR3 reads CASSLGGIMGEQYF. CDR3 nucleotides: TGTGCCAGCAGCTTGGGCGGGATTATGGGCGAGCAGTACTTC.

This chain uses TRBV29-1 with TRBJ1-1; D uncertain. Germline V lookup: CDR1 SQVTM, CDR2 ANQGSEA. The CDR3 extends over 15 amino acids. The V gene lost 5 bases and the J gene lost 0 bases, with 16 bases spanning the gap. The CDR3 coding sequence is TGCAGCGTTCTAATGGCCAGGTCCTTGAACACTGAAGCTTTCTTT. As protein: CSVLMARSLNTEAFF.

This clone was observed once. CDR3: CASSMDRGLNQPQHF. The CDR3 DNA reads as TGTGCCAGTAGTATGGACAGGGGCTTGAATCAGCCCCAGCATTTT. V usage is TRBV19 and J usage is TRBJ1-5; 9 positions agree with TRBD1. This CDR3 is built from 15 residues. The trim removed 3 bases at V and 4 bases at J, leaving 4 bases unmatched. Per the germline V gene, CDR1 is LNHDA and CDR2 is SQIVND (reference sequence).

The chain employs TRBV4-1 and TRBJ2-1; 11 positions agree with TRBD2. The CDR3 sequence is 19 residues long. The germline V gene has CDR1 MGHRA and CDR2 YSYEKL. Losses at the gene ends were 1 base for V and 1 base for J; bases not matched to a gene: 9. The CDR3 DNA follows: TGCGCCAGCAGCCAAGGTCGACTAGCGGGGTCTCGGTCCTACAATGAGCAGTTCTTC. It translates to CASSQGRLAGSRSYNEQFF.

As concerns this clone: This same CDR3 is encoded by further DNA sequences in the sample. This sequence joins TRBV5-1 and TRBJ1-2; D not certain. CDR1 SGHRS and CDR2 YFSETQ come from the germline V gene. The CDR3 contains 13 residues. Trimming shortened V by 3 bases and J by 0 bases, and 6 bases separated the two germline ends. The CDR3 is CASSSGTNYGYTF. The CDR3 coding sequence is TGCGCCAGCAGCTCCGGGACTAACTATGGCTACACCTTC.

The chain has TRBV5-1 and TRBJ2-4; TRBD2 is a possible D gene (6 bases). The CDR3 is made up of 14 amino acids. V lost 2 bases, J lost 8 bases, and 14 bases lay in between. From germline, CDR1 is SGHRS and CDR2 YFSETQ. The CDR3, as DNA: TGCGCCAGCAGCTTAGGGACGCGGGGAGACATTCAGTACTTC. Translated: CASSLGTRGDIQYF.

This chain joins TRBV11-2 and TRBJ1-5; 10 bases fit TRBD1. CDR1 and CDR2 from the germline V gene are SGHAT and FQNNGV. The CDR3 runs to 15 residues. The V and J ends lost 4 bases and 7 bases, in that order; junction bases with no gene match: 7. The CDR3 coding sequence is TGTGCCAGCAGCTCCGGGACAGGGGATAACCAGCCCCAGCATTTT. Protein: CASSSGTGDNQPQHF.

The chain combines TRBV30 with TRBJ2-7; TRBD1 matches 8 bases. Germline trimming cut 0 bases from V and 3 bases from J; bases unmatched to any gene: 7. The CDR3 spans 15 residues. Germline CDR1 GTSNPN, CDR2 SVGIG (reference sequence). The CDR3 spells CAWSVRQGASYEQYF. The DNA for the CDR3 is TGTGCCTGGAGTGTACGCCAGGGGGCAAGCTACGAGCAGTACTTC.

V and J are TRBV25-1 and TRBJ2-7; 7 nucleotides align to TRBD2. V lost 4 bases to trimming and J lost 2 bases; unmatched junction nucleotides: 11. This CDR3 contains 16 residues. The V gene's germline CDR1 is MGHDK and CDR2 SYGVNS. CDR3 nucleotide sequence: TGTGCCAGCAGTGCTCCCGGGAAGCGGGGCGCCTACGAGCAGTACTTC. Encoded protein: CASSAPGKRGAYEQYF.

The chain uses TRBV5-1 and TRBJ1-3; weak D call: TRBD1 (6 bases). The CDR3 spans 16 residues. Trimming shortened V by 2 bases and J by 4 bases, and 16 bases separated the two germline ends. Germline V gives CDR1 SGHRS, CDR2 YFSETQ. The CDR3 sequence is CASSFGAGATGNTIYF. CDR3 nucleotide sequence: TGCGCCAGCAGCTTCGGTGCAGGGGCAACCGGAAACACCATATATTTT. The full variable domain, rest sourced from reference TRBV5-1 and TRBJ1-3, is KAGVTQTPRYLIKTRGQQVTLSCSPISGHRSVSWYQQTPGQGLQFLFEYFSETQRNKGNFPGRFSGRQFSNSRSEMNVSTLELGDSALYLCASSFGAGATGNTIYFGEGSWLTVV.

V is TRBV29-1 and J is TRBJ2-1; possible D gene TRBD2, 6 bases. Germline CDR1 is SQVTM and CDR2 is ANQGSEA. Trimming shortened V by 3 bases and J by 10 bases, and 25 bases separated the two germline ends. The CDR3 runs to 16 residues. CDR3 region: CSVDRLYSGGWEEQFF. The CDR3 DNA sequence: TGCAGCGTTGACAGACTCTATAGCGGAGGGTGGGAGGAGCAGTTCTTC.

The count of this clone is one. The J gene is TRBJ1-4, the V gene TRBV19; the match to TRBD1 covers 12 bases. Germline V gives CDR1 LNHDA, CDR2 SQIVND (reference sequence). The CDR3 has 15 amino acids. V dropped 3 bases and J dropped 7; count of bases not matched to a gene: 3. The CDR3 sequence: CASSMGTGGGEKLFF. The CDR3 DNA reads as TGTGCCAGTAGTATGGGGACAGGGGGCGGTGAAAAACTGTTTTTT.

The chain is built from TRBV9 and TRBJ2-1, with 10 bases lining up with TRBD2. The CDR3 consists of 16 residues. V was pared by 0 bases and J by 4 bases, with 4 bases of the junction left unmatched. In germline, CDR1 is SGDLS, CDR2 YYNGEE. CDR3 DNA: TGTGCCAGCAGCGTAGCTCAGACTAGCGGGTACAATGAGCAGTTCTTC. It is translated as CASSVAQTSGYNEQFF.

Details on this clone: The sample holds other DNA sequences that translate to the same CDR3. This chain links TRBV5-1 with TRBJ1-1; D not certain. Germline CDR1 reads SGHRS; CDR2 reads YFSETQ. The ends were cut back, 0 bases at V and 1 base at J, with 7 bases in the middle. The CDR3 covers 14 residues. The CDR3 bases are TGCGCCAGCAGCTTGGGGACGGGGAACACTGAAGCTTTCTTT. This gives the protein CASSLGTGNTEAFF.

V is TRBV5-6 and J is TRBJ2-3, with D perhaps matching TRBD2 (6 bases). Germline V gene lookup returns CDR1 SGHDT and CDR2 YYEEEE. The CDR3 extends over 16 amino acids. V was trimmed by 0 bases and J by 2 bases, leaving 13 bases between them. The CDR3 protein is CASSLGGSGNTDTQYF. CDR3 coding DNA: TGTGCCAGCAGCTTGGGAGGTAGCGGCAACACAGATACGCAGTATTTT.